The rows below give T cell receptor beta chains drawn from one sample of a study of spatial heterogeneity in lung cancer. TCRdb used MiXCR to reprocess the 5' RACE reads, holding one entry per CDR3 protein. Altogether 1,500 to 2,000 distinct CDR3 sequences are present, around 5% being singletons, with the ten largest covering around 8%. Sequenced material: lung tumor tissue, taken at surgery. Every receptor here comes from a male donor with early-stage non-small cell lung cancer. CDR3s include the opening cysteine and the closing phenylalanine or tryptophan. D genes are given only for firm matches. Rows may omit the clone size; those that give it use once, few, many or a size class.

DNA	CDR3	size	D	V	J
TGTGCCAGCAGTGAAGGACAGAGCCAGCCCCAGCATTTT	CASSEGQSQPQHF	medium-sized	.	TRBV2	TRBJ1-5
TGTGCCAGTAGTACGACAGGGAGTAATCAGCCCCAGCATTTT	CASSTTGSNQPQHF	large	TRBD1	TRBV19	TRBJ1-5
TGTGCCAACAGTTTGCGTGTTGGGGCGCGGTTCTTC	CANSLRVGARFF	medium-sized	.	TRBV12-3/TRBV12-4	TRBJ2-1
TGTGCCAGCAGCCAAGGAGCCCGGTCGAACATTCAGTACTTC	CASSQGARSNIQYF	medium-sized	.	TRBV6-5	TRBJ2-4
TGTGCCAGCAGCTTGAGGGGCGGGGACGGCTACACAGATACGCAGTATTTT	CASSLRGGDGYTDTQYF	medium-sized	.	TRBV7-2	TRBJ2-3
TGTGCCAGCAGCTCCAACGGGCCAGTGGGGGGGACCCAGTACTTC	CASSSNGPVGGTQYF	medium-sized	.	TRBV11-2	TRBJ2-5
TGTGCCAGCAGTGAAGCGCGGCTAGCCGGGGAGCTGTTTTTT	CASSEARLAGELFF	.	.	TRBV2	TRBJ2-2
TGTGCCAGCATCAACCCCACCGGGGAGCTGTTTTTT	CASINPTGELFF	large	.	TRBV3-1	TRBJ2-2
TGTGCCTGTTTCCGAGGGGGAAGGACAGATACGCAGTATTTT	CACFRGGRTDTQYF	medium-sized	.	TRBV30	TRBJ2-3
TGTGCCAGCAGGGACAGCAACTCTGGAAACACCATATATTTT	CASRDSNSGNTIYF	medium-sized	.	TRBV13	TRBJ1-3
TGTGCCAGCAGCTCCTCGGGGCTAGCGGGAGGGCCCCCTTACAATGAGCAGTTCTTC	CASSSSGLAGGPPYNEQFF	large	TRBD2	TRBV11-3	TRBJ2-1
TGTGCCATCAGTGAAGACCGCATCTATGGCTACACCTTC	CAISEDRIYGYTF	.	.	TRBV10-3	TRBJ1-2
TGCAGTGCTAGAGATTCGTTTCCGGGGGGAGCTTTCTTT	CSARDSFPGGAFF	medium-sized	.	TRBV20-1	TRBJ1-1
TGTGCCAGCAGTATTGGGGGGAGCGGCTACGAGCAGTACTTC	CASSIGGSGYEQYF	medium-sized	.	TRBV6-5	TRBJ2-7
TGTGCCAGCAGTTACGCCCCTCGTGACCAAGAGACCCAGTACTTC	CASSYAPRDQETQYF	.	.	TRBV6-5	TRBJ2-5